This T cell receptor beta chain was retrieved from a study of OX40 agonist ivuxolimab in advanced cancers. The wider study: With a range of roughly 20 to 80, age averaged 60 years, and about 82% were male. The study reported partial responses in three patients: one hepatocellular carcinoma, two cutaneous melanoma.

A single count supports this clone. Here immunoSEQ multiplex PCR was the method, and the copy in TCRdb shows in-frame clones only, minus some. The sample consists of some 50,000 clones, about four fifths of them appearing once. The receptor comes from an adult with an advanced solid tumor such as melanoma, head and neck, liver or kidney cancer. Material: CD4+ or CD8+ T cells sorted from blood, obtained in a trial of the OX40 agonist ivuxolimab.

CDR3 bases: TGTGCCAGTAGGGGAGCGGGGGAGTACCAAGAGACCCAGTACTTC. Protein sequence: CASRGAGEYQETQYF. The chain couples TRBV19 to TRBJ2-5; TRBD2 matches at 8 bases. The CDR3 has 15 amino acids. The ends lost 6 bases at V and 0 bases at J; junction bases unmatched: 6. Germline loops: CDR1 LNHDA, CDR2 SQIVND (reference sequence).